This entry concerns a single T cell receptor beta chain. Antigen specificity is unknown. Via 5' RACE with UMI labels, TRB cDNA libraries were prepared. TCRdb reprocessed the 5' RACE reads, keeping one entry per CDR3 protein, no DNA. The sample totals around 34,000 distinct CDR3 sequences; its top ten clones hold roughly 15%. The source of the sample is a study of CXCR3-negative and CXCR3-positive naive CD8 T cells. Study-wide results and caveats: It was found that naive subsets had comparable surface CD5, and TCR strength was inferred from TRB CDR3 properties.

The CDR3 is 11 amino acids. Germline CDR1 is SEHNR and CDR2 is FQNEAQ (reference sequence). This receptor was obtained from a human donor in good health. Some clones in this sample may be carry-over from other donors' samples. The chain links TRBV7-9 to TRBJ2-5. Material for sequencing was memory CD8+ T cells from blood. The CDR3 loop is CASSLGITQYF. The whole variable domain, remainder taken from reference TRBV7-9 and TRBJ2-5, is DTGVSQNPRHKITKRGQNVTFRCDPISEHNRLYWYRQTLGQGPEFLTYFQNEAQLEKSRLLSDRFSAERPKGSFSTLEIQRTEQGDSAMYLCASSLGITQYFGPGTRLLVL.